This record concerns one TCR beta chain sequence. Its antigen is currently unknown. This sample was included in a study of vaccination effects on CD4 cells after COVID-19. With the ViraFEST assay, the study expanded antigen-specific CD4+ T cells using viral peptide pools, then sequenced them. Culture proceeded for about ten days, and CD4+ T cells were then isolated. With approximately 11 ug/ml peptides and 9 to 10 IU/ml IL-2, roughly 2.1 million PBMC per well were cultured. Clones were read by immunoSEQ multiplex PCR, and TCRdb kept only the in-frame ones, dropping some. In the table there are 9,000 to 13,000 clones, about 74% of which are singletons. The CDR3 spans 14 residues. Germline CDR1 is SGHRS and CDR2 is YFSETQ. Trimming shortened V by 5 bases and J by 2 bases, and 10 bases separated the two germline ends.

The TCR originated in a human donor who received a COVID-19 vaccine. V gene TRBV5-1 combines with J gene TRBJ2-2; D possibly corresponds to TRBD1 (5 bases). The starting material was CD4+ T cells from PBMCs cultured with HCoV-229E spike peptides, obtained before COVID-19 vaccination. In DNA, the CDR3 is TGCGCCAGCAGATTCGACAGTAACACCGGGGAGCTGTTTTTT. Its protein product is CASRFDSNTGELFF.